The TCR beta chain described here comes from a study of CD8+CD57+ T cells in acquired aplastic anemia. As for the study in general: The study obtained an average of 3.2 ug of DNA from sorted CD4+ and CD8+ cells. Notes on the study in general: Researchers report that around 31 CD8+ CDR3 sequences appeared in both patients and controls. Controls did not differ significantly from patients in CD8+ Simpson's diversity.

By flow cytometry, patients selected for sequencing had shown an expansion of CD8+CD57+ cells. Trimming removed 6 bases from V and 1 base from J; junction bases left unmatched: 7. The CDR3 runs to 15 residues. The germline gives CDR1 DFQATT, CDR2 SNEGSKA (reference sequence). This clonotype has ten or more counts. Antigen: not known. Profiles of TCR beta VDJ and CDR3 were generated from a genomic DNA template. MiXCR, applied by TCRdb to the reads, yields one record per CDR3 protein. The sample gives under 350,000 distinct CDR3 sequences, roughly 61% of which show up once; 1% to 1.5% is in the top ten. The chain joins TRBV20-1 to TRBJ2-5; 11 bases are a match to TRBD2. Sequencing was performed on sorted CD4+, CD8+, or CD8+CD57+ T cells (not recorded which) from PBMCs. The source is a human donor with aplastic anemia. The CDR3 DNA reads as TGCAGTGCAAGAACTAGCGGGGGATTCCAAGAGACCCAGTACTTC. This encodes CSARTSGGFQETQYF.